The TCR beta chain described here comes from a study of T cell responses to AZD1222 COVID-19 vaccine. Study outcomes and limitations: Spike-specific TCRs gained breadth and depth after people received two AZD1222 doses.

Of note for this clone: No antigen is known for it.

Sequenced by immunoSEQ multiplex PCR; TCRdb stores in-frame clones only, minus some. Of 100,000 to 120,000 clones detected, around 82% appear once; the ten largest clones hold approximately 4.6%. The CDR3 spans 14 residues. V lost 5 bases, J lost 5 bases, and 5 bases stayed unmatched. The V gene's germline CDR1 is MNHEY and CDR2 SVGAGI. This sequence was found in an adult in good health. The V call is TRBV6-5, the J call TRBJ1-5; TRBD1 aligns across 8 bases. Material: peripheral blood, obtained on day 0 of AZD1222 vaccination. In nucleotides, the CDR3 is TGTGCCAGCAGTCGCTCGACAGGGGATCAGCCCCAGCATTTT. It yields the protein CASSRSTGDQPQHF.